A single sample is the source of the 19 T cell receptor beta chains below, sequenced in a study of patients and donors after allogeneic stem cell transplantation. TCRdb re-derived calls from the RT-PCR reads in MiXCR, one entry per CDR3 protein. This table has about a million distinct CDR3 sequences, roughly 18% appearing once. The sample was blood, either unsorted or a sorted T cell fraction (not recorded which). The origin of the receptors is a human donor who was either an allogeneic HSCT recipient or a stem cell or donor lymphocyte infusion donor (not recorded which). It is not recorded whose cells these are; they may come from a transplant donor.

The sample holds a few counts of this clonotype. V is TRBV7-9 and J is TRBJ2-7, with a weak D call TRBD1 (5 bases). V lost 5 bases to trimming and J lost 4 bases, with 15 bases between them. Germline loops: CDR1 SEHNR, CDR2 FQNEAQ (reference sequence). The CDR3 contains 14 residues. CDR3 sequence: CASSLSVDSYEQYF. In nucleotides, the CDR3 is TGTGCCAGCAGCCTATCCGTCGACAGTTACGAGCAGTACTTC. Full variable domain (missing parts from reference TRBV7-9 and TRBJ2-7): DTGVSQNPRHKITKRGQNVTFRCDPISEHNRLYWYRQTLGQGPEFLTYFQNEAQLEKSRLLSDRFSAERPKGSFSTLEIQRTEQGDSAMYLCASSLSVDSYEQYFGPGTRLTVT.

The rearrangement joins TRBV21-1 to TRBJ1-1. TRBV21-1 is shown as a pseudogene. The CDR3 consists of 16 residues. CDR3 in amino acids: CASSKLGHGFGTEAFF. The DNA for the CDR3 is TGTGCCAGCAGCAAACTTGGTCACGGCTTTGGCACTGAAGCTTTCTTT.

The chain links TRBV3-1 to TRBJ2-7; 12 nucleotides match TRBD1. Germline lookup yields CDR1 LGHDT and CDR2 YNNKEL (reference sequence). The V gene end was trimmed by 4 bases and the J gene end by 6 bases; junction bases not matched to a gene: 7. The CDR3 sequence is 15 residues long. In nucleotides, the CDR3 is TGTGCCAGCAGCCGAACCGGGACAGGGGGCACCGAGCAGTACTTC. Residues: CASSRTGTGGTEQYF.

In this sample, this clonotype turned up many times. The V and J genes are TRBV5-1 and TRBJ2-7; 12 nucleotides match TRBD2. The CDR3 is 15 residues long. V dropped 2 bases and J dropped 0; count of bases not matched to a gene: 0. Germline assignment: CDR1 SGHRS and CDR2 YFSETQ. The CDR3 DNA reads as TGCGCCAGCAGCTTACTAGCGGGGGGCTCCTACGAGCAGTACTTC. Its protein is CASSLLAGGSYEQYF.

This clonotype was seen only a few times. The rearrangement uses TRBV7-9 and TRBJ1-2, with D unclear. Trimming left V 1 base short and J 2 bases short, with 14 bases between. The germline CDR1 and CDR2 sequences are SEHNR and FQNEAQ (reference sequence). The CDR3 is 16 residues long. The chain's CDR3 is CASSLEVGPVNYGYTF. Written as DNA, the CDR3 is TGTGCCAGCAGCTTAGAGGTTGGACCTGTGAACTATGGCTACACCTTC.

This clonotype was detected a few times. V is TRBV12-3 or TRBV12-4 and J is TRBJ2-2, with D possibly TRBD2 on 6 matching bases. The CDR3 is made up of 17 amino acids. The ends were cut back, 5 bases at V and 1 base at J, with 17 bases in the middle. CDR3 residues: CASSPKGRGMNTGELFF. The CDR3 DNA sequence: TGTGCCAGCAGTCCCAAAGGGCGGGGAATGAACACCGGGGAGCTGTTTTTT.

The V call is TRBV14, the J call TRBJ2-5; 11 positions agree with TRBD2. V shed 1 base, J shed 4 bases, and the junction held 8 bases outside the gene matches. Germline V gene data show CDR1 as SGHDN and CDR2 as FVKESK. There are 17 residues in the CDR3. CDR3 region: CASSQGSLAGAIETQYF. The CDR3 nucleotides read TGTGCCAGCAGCCAAGGGTCACTAGCGGGAGCCATAGAGACCCAGTACTTC. Full variable domain (outside the CDR3, taken from reference TRBV14 and TRBJ2-5): EAGVTQFPSHSVIEKGQTVTLRCDPISGHDNLYWYRRVMGKEIKFLLHFVKESKQDESGMPNNRFLAERTGGTYSTLKVQPAELEDSGVYFCASSQGSLAGAIETQYFGPGTRLLVL.

The chain is built from TRBV6-1 and TRBJ1-2; no reliable D call. Germline V gene lookup returns CDR1 MNHNS and CDR2 SASEGT. The CDR3 length is 14 residues. Trimming removed 5 bases from V and 0 bases from J, with 10 bases in between. CDR3 protein: CASSPDPSNYGYTF. The CDR3 nucleotides read TGTGCCAGCAGTCCGGACCCATCTAACTATGGCTACACCTTC.

The chain is built from TRBV20-1 and TRBJ2-2, with TRBD2 as a possible D gene (5 bases). Trimming cost V 6 bases and J 3 bases, with 11 bases left between them. The V gene's germline CDR1 is DFQATT and CDR2 SNEGSKA (reference sequence). This CDR3 comprises 13 residues. In DNA, the CDR3 is TGCAGTGCCTCGGACTTATACACCGGGGAGCTGTTTTTT. Translating gives CSASDLYTGELFF.

This clonotype came up once. The chain links TRBV6-2 or TRBV6-3 to TRBJ2-2; 8 nucleotides match TRBD2. J lost 6 bases, V lost 10 bases, and 10 bases had no gene match. This CDR3 contains 14 residues. Germline assignment: CDR1 MNHEY and CDR2 SVGEGT. CDR3 nucleotide sequence: TGTGCCACCGCGGGGGGTTTTCCACCCGGGGAGCTGTTTTTT. It is translated as CATAGGFPPGELFF.

This clonotype was found many times. V is TRBV29-1 and J is TRBJ2-5, with a tentative D call TRBD2 (7 bases). The CDR3 consists of 14 residues. V shed 1 base and J shed 5 bases, with 14 bases lying between them. The germline V gene has CDR1 SQVTM and CDR2 ANQGSEA. The CDR3 bases are TGCAGCGTTGAAGGGGGGGGCTATGAGGAGACCCAGTACTTC. Translation: CSVEGGGYEETQYF.

The chain uses TRBV7-2 and TRBJ2-7; 7 nucleotides line up with TRBD1. After removal of 4 bases from V and 4 bases from J, the junction contained 7 bases not matched to a gene. Germline assignment: CDR1 SGHTA and CDR2 FQGNSA. The CDR3 totals 14 residues. CDR3 residues: CASSYGWGQYEQYF. The CDR3 DNA sequence: TGTGCCAGCAGCTACGGGTGGGGACAGTACGAGCAGTACTTC. Full variable domain (outside the CDR3, taken from reference TRBV7-2 and TRBJ2-7): GAGVSQSPSNKVTEKGKDVELRCDPISGHTALYWYRQSLGQGLEFLIYFQGNSAPDKSGLPSDRFSAERTGGSVSTLTIQRTQQEDSAVYLCASSYGWGQYEQYFGPGTRLTVT.

The chain employs TRBV12-3 or TRBV12-4 and TRBJ2-5; 8 nucleotides agree with TRBD1. The V and J ends lost 6 bases and 2 bases, in that order; junction bases with no gene match: 8. CDR3 length: 15 residues. The CDR3 sequence is CASRNGQGFQETQYF. In DNA, the CDR3 is TGTGCCAGCAGAAATGGACAGGGATTTCAAGAGACCCAGTACTTC.

This clonotype was counted a few times. The chain is built from TRBV7-9 and TRBJ2-1; TRBD1 might be the D (6 bases). The germline V gene has CDR1 SEHNR and CDR2 FQNEAQ (reference sequence). There are 15 residues in the CDR3. V gave up 5 bases and J gave up 6 bases, with 17 bases separating them. For the CDR3, the DNA is TGTGCCAGCAGCCCTAGAAGGGTAGGGGGCAATGAGCAGTTCTTC. Its translation is CASSPRRVGGNEQFF.

This chain links TRBV6-1 with TRBJ2-7; TRBD1 agrees at 8 bases. The CDR3 runs 15 residues. Germline CDR1 is MNHNS and CDR2 is SASEGT. V shed 5 bases and J 3 bases; nucleotides not matched to a gene: 9. The DNA of the CDR3 is TGTGCCAGCAGTAAGCCGGGGACAGGAGGCTACGAGCAGTACTTC. It specifies CASSKPGTGGYEQYF.

This clonotype was counted at least ten times. The rearrangement joins TRBV20-1 to TRBJ1-2; 7 bases fit TRBD1. Germline CDR1 and CDR2: DFQATT and SNEGSKA (reference sequence). This CDR3 comprises 13 residues. V shed 1 base, J shed 6 bases, and the junction held 5 bases outside the gene matches. The CDR3 sequence is CSARVRQGDGYTF. CDR3 in DNA: TGCAGTGCTAGAGTCAGACAGGGCGATGGCTACACCTTC.

This clonotype came up many times. The chain combines TRBV29-1 with TRBJ2-7, with D hard to call. The CDR3 totals 11 residues. Trimming left V 4 bases short and J 10 bases short, with 14 bases between. Germline lookup yields CDR1 SQVTM and CDR2 ANQGSEA. The CDR3 region has the DNA TGCAGCGTTGTTTTTGTGGATTCTCAGTACTTC. Amino acid sequence: CSVVFVDSQYF.

Only a few counts were recorded for this clonotype. This chain joins TRBV21-1 and TRBJ2-7. TRBV21-1 is flagged as a pseudogene. The CDR3 sequence is 15 residues long. The CDR3 nucleotides are TGTGCCAGCAGCAAAGCACCGGCTTCAAACTACGAGCAGTACTTC. Its translation: CASSKAPASNYEQYF.

This clonotype was counted between two and nine times. The rearrangement uses TRBV12-3 or TRBV12-4 and TRBJ1-2; D perhaps matches TRBD1 (6 bases). The CDR3 covers 16 residues. Trimming took off 4 bases at V and 1 base at J, with 16 bases between the two ends. The CDR3 is CASSSGDGRDNYGYTF. DNA of the CDR3: TGTGCCAGCAGTTCAGGGGACGGTCGCGATAACTATGGCTACACCTTC.